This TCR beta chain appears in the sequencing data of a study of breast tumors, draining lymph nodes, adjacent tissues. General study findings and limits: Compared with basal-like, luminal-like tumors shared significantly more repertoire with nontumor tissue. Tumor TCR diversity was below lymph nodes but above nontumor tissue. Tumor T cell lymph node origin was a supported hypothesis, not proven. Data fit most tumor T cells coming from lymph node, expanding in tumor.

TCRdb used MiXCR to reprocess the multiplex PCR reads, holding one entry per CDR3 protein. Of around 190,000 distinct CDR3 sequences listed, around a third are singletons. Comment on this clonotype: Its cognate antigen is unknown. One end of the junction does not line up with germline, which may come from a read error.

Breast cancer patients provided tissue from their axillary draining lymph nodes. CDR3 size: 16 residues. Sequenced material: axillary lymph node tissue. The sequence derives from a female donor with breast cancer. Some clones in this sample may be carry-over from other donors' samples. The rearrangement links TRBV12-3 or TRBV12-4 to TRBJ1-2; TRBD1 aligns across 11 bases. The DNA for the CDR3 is TGTGCCGGCAGACCCACCGGGACAGGGGGAACCGGTGGCTACACCTTC. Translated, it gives CAGRPTGTGGTGGYTF.